One sample yielded the 15 T cell receptor beta chains listed below, sequenced in a study of blood T cell repertoires in COVID-19. The repertoire was sequenced with immunoSEQ multiplex PCR; TCRdb's copy has only in-frame clones and lacks some. Here the sample spans fewer than 130,000 clones, 70% to 90% being singletons. Material: peripheral blood. These receptors originate from a human donor in a cohort sampled during active COVID-19.

The gene calls are TRBV7-9 and TRBJ1-1, with a possible D match to TRBD1 (6 bases). V shed 1 base and J shed 10 bases, with 13 bases lying between them. The length of the CDR3 is 13 residues. Germline values: CDR1 SEHNR, CDR2 FQNEAQ (reference sequence). CDR3 loop: CASSLETGLTAFF. The CDR3 region has the DNA TGTGCCAGCAGCTTAGAAACAGGGTTGACAGCTTTCTTT.

This sequence joins TRBV4-1 and TRBJ2-7; no firm D call. The CDR3 sequence is 17 residues long. V was shortened by 0 bases and J by 2 bases, with 17 bases between the two germline ends. CDR1 and CDR2 from the germline V gene are MGHRA and YSYEKL. The CDR3 DNA reads TGCGCCAGCAGCCAAGACGGGTCGGTCCGCACCGCCTACGAGCAGTACTTC. It is translated as CASSQDGSVRTAYEQYF.

The genes are TRBV5-1 and TRBJ2-3, with no clear D. The CDR3 sequence is 16 residues long. The V gene's germline CDR1 is SGHRS and CDR2 YFSETQ. The germline V and J ends were trimmed by 0 bases and 2 bases, with 13 bases remaining between them. The CDR3: CASSLGGSISTDTQYF. The CDR3 DNA reads as TGCGCCAGCAGCTTGGGTGGCTCGATTTCCACAGATACGCAGTATTTT.

V and J are TRBV5-6 and TRBJ2-7, with D maybe TRBD2 (5 bases). The CDR3 totals 19 residues. Between the trimmed V and J ends, which lost 0 bases and 7 bases, there was a span of 29 bases. The V gene's germline CDR1 is SGHDT and CDR2 YYEEEE. Here the CDR3 reads CASSLAAGPGRPLSGEQYF. CDR3 in DNA: TGTGCCAGCAGCTTGGCAGCAGGCCCGGGCAGGCCCCTCTCGGGAGAGCAGTACTTC. Using reference TRBV5-6 and TRBJ2-7 for the parts outside the CDR3, the full variable domain is DAGVTQSPTHLIKTRGQQVTLRCSPKSGHDTVSWYQQALGQGPQFIFQYYEEEERQRGNFPDRFSGHQFPNYSSELNVNALLLGDSALYLCASSLAAGPGRPLSGEQYFGPGTRLTVT.

CDR3 bases: TGTGCCAGCAGCCCCCGCAGTGAGCAGTTCTTC. Translated, it gives CASSPRSEQFF. The chain links TRBV11-2 to TRBJ2-1; no clear D gene. This CDR3 is 11 amino acids long. V lost 5 bases to trimming and J lost 9 bases, with 8 bases between them. Germline CDR1 is SGHAT and CDR2 is FQNNGV.

The chain is built from TRBV13 and TRBJ2-6; D remains unclear. The germline CDR1 and CDR2 sequences are PRHDT and FYEKMQ (reference sequence). CDR3 size: 16 residues. Trimming took off 8 bases at V and 1 base at J, with 15 bases between the two ends. The DNA of the CDR3 is TGTGCCAGCGCCAGTTCTCCCATTTCTGGGGCCAACGTCCTGACTTTC. It encodes CASASSPISGANVLTF.

The chain's CDR3 is CASSLAEGGTDTQYF. In DNA form, the CDR3 reads TGCGCCAGCAGCTTGGCCGAGGGAGGCACAGATACGCAGTATTTT. The chain recombines TRBV5-1 with TRBJ2-3; weak D call: TRBD2 (5 bases). CDR1 is SGHRS, CDR2 YFSETQ, per germline. V lost 0 bases to trimming and J lost 1 base, with 9 bases between them. This CDR3 has 15 residues. The whole variable domain, remainder taken from reference TRBV5-1 and TRBJ2-3, is KAGVTQTPRYLIKTRGQQVTLSCSPISGHRSVSWYQQTPGQGLQFLFEYFSETQRNKGNFPGRFSGRQFSNSRSEMNVSTLELGDSALYLCASSLAEGGTDTQYFGPGTRLTVL.

The chain carries TRBV5-1 and TRBJ2-6; 11 bases fit TRBD1. The CDR3 runs to 19 residues. Unmatched junction bases numbered 12, after V lost 3 bases and J lost 4 bases. Germline CDR1 and CDR2: SGHRS and YFSETQ. The CDR3 loop reads CASSWPVGQGALGANVLTF. The CDR3 DNA reads TGCGCCAGCAGCTGGCCTGTTGGACAGGGGGCGTTGGGGGCCAACGTCCTGACTTTC.

This clone has just a few counts. The V call is TRBV7-9, the J call TRBJ2-1; D might be TRBD1 (6 bases). Deletions cut 0 bases from V and 5 bases from J, with 20 bases between. Germline V CDR1 and CDR2: SEHNR, FQNEAQ (reference sequence). The CDR3 is 18 amino acids. CDR3 sequence (DNA): TGTGCCAGCAGCTTAGCGGTAGATACAGGGACCCCCGACAATGAGCAGTTCTTC. It codes for CASSLAVDTGTPDNEQFF. Drawing the rest from reference TRBV7-9 and TRBJ2-1, the complete variable domain is DTGVSQNPRHKITKRGQNVTFRCDPISEHNRLYWYRQTLGQGPEFLTYFQNEAQLEKSRLLSDRFSAERPKGSFSTLEIQRTEQGDSAMYLCASSLAVDTGTPDNEQFFGPGTRLTVL.

J is TRBJ1-1 and V is TRBV2; D not certain. Per germline, CDR1 SNHLY and CDR2 FYNNEI. CDR3 size: 10 residues. The V end lost 2 bases, the J end lost 8 bases, and 3 bases lay between the germline ends. This CDR3 is CASSEQEAFF. CDR3 DNA: TGTGCCAGCAGTGAACAGGAAGCTTTCTTT.

This clone has a handful of counts. This chain connects TRBV19 to TRBJ1-4; D is ambiguous. CDR3 length equals 15 residues. Trimming took 6 bases from V and 0 from J, leaving 11 bases between them. Germline lookup yields CDR1 LNHDA and CDR2 SQIVND (reference sequence). Here the CDR3 DNA reads TGTGCCAGTAGGGAGGCCCGAACAACTAATGAAAAACTGTTTTTT. Translating it yields CASREARTTNEKLFF.

DNA of the CDR3: TGTGCCAGCAGTTTAAGGGCGGCAGGGGCCCTGAGACCCTACGAGCAGTACTTC. Translation gives CASSLRAAGALRPYEQYF. The chain combines TRBV27 with TRBJ2-7, with D possibly being TRBD1 (6 bases). The CDR3 totals 18 residues. Per germline, CDR1 MNHEY and CDR2 SMNVEV (reference sequence). With 2 bases removed from V and 2 bases from J, the gap between germline ends came to 22 bases.

The chain has TRBV28 and TRBJ1-1; 8 bases agree with TRBD1. The length of the CDR3 is 14 residues. Germline CDR1 reads MDHEN; CDR2 reads SYDVKM. V lost 5 bases to trimming and J lost 4 bases; unmatched junction nucleotides: 6. The CDR3 region has the DNA TGTGCCAGCAGTGGTCCAGGGGGCGGCACTGAAGCTTTCTTT. Its protein is CASSGPGGGTEAFF. Complete variable domain (other parts from reference TRBV28 and TRBJ1-1): DVKVTQSSRYLVKRTGEKVFLECVQDMDHENMFWYRQDPGLGLRLIYFSYDVKMKEKGDIPEGYSVSREKKERFSLILESASTNQTSMYLCASSGPGGGTEAFFGQGTRLTVV.

This clone was picked up one time. The chain couples TRBV28 to TRBJ2-1; a weak D match, TRBD2 (6 bases). Between the trimmed V and J ends, which lost 2 bases and 5 bases, there was a span of 10 bases. CDR1 is MDHEN, CDR2 SYDVKM, per germline. The CDR3 totals 14 residues. This chain's CDR3 is CASSLRKRDNEQFF. CDR3 coding DNA: TGTGCCAGCAGTTTAAGGAAGCGGGACAATGAGCAGTTCTTC.

The chain joins TRBV18 to TRBJ2-2, with TRBD2 as a possible D gene (6 bases). CDR1 and CDR2 (germline): KGHSH, LQKENI. V was trimmed by 1 base and J by 5 bases, leaving 14 bases between them. This CDR3 region has 16 residues. The CDR3 DNA reads as TGTGCCAGCTCACCACTCATATCGGGGGATACCGGGGAGCTGTTTTTT. This gives the protein CASSPLISGDTGELFF.